This TCR beta chain was retrieved from a study of blood T cell repertoires in COVID-19. In the study overall: Sites across the United States, Italy and Spain contributed samples from acute and convalescent COVID-19. T cells, B-cell-depleted T cells, or PBMCs provided the cDNA or gDNA that served as material.

In the authors' workflow: Using reference gene primer amplification, nucleated cell counts were estimated. Profiled with immunoSEQ multiplex PCR; TCRdb holds only in-frame clones, not every one. V and J calls and clone size follow that table, whereas D and trimming were derived from the DNA. The data show fewer than 350,000 clones, with around 87% seen just once and 2.1% held by the top ten. Sequencing was performed on peripheral blood. The receptor comes from a woman younger than 45 who had recovered from COVID-19.

DNA for the CDR3: TGTGCTAGTGGTTTGGACGGGACTAGCACAGATACGCAGTATTTT. This encodes CASGLDGTSTDTQYF. This chain connects TRBV12-5 to TRBJ2-3; D might be TRBD2 (6 bases). Germline lookup yields CDR1 LGHNT and CDR2 FRNRAP. V lost 1 base and J lost 0, with 8 bases in between. The length of the CDR3 is 15 residues.